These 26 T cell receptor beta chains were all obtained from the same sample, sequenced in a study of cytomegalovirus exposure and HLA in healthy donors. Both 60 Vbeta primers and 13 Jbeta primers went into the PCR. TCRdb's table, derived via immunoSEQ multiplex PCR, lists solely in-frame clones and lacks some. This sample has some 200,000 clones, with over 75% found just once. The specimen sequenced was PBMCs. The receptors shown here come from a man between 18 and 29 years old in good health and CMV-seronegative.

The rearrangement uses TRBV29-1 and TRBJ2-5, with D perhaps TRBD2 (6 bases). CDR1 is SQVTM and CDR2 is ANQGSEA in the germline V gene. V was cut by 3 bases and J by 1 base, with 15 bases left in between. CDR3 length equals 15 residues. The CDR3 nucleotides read TGCAGCGTTGACGTGGGGACGGGAGTCCAAGAGACCCAGTACTTC. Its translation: CSVDVGTGVQETQYF.

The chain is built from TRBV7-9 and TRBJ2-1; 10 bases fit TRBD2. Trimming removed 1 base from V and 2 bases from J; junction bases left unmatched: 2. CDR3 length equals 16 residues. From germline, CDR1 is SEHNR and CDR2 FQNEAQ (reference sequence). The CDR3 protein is CASSLDTSGTYNEQFF. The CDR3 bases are TGTGCCAGCAGCTTAGACACTAGCGGGACCTACAATGAGCAGTTCTTC.

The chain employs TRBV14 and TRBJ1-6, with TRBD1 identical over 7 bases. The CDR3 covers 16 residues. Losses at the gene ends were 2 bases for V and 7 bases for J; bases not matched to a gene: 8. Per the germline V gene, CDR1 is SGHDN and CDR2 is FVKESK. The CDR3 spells CASSQISGTANSPLHF. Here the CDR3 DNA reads TGTGCCAGCAGCCAAATCTCCGGGACAGCGAATTCACCCCTCCACTTT.

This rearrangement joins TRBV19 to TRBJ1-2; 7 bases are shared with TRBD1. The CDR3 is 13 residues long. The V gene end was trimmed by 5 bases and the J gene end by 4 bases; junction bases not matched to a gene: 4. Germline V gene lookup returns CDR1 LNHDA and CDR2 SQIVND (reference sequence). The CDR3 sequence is CASSDRVAYGYTF. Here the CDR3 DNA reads TGTGCCAGTAGTGACAGGGTCGCCTATGGCTACACCTTC.

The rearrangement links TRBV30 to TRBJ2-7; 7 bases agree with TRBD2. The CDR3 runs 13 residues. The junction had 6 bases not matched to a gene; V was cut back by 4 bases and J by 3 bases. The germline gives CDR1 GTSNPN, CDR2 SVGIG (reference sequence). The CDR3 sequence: CAWTGGSVYEQYF. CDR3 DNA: TGTGCCTGGACGGGCGGGAGTGTCTACGAGCAGTACTTC.

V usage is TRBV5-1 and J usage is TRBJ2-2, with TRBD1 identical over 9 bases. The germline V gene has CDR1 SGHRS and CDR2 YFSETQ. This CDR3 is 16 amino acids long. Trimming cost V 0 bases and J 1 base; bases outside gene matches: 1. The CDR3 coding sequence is TGCGCCAGCAGCTTGGAGGGACAGGGGAACACCGGGGAGCTGTTTTTT. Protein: CASSLEGQGNTGELFF.

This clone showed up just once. Here the CDR3 reads CASSYFGGRGEQYF. The CDR3 coding sequence is TGTGCCAGCAGTTATTTCGGGGGGCGCGGCGAGCAGTACTTC. The chain combines TRBV6-5 with TRBJ2-7, with a possible D match to TRBD2 (7 bases). Germline V gene data show CDR1 as MNHEY and CDR2 as SVGAGI. The CDR3 is 14 amino acids. The ends were cut back, 3 bases at V and 6 bases at J, with 15 bases in the middle.

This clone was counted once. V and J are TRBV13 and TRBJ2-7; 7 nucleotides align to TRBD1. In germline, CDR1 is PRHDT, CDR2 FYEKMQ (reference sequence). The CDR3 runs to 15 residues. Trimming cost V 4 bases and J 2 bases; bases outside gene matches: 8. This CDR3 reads CASSSRQGSPYEQYF. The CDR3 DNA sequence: TGTGCCAGCAGCTCGAGACAGGGAAGTCCCTACGAGCAGTACTTC.

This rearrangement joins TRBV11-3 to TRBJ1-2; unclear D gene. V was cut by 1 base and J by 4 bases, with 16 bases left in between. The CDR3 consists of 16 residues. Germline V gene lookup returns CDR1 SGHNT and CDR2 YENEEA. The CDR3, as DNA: TGTGCCAGCAGCTTAGTAAGCGAAGGGAGGGCCTATGGCTACACCTTC. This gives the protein CASSLVSEGRAYGYTF.

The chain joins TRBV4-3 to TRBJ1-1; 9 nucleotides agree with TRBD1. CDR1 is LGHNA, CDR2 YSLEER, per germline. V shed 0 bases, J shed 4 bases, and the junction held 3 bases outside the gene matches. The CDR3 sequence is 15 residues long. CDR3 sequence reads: CASSQDLQGATEAFF. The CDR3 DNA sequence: TGCGCCAGCAGCCAAGACCTACAGGGGGCCACTGAAGCTTTCTTT.

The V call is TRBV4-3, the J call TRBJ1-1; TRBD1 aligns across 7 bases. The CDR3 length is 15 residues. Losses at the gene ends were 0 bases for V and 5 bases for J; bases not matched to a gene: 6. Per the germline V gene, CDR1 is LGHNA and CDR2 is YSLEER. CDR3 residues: CASSQDKGAGTEAFF. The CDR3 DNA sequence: TGCGCCAGCAGCCAAGACAAGGGGGCAGGGACTGAAGCTTTCTTT.

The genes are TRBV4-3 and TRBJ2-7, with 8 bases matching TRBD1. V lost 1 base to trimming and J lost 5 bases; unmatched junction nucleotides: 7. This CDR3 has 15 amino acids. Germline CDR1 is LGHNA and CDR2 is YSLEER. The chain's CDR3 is CASSQARDRYNEQYF. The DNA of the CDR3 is TGCGCCAGCAGCCAAGCTAGGGACAGGTACAACGAGCAGTACTTC.

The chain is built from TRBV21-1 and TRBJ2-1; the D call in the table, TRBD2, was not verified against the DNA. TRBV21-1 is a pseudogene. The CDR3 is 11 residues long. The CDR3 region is CASSKSPEQFF. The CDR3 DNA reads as TGTGCCAGCAGCAAAAGCCCAGAGCAGTTCTTC.

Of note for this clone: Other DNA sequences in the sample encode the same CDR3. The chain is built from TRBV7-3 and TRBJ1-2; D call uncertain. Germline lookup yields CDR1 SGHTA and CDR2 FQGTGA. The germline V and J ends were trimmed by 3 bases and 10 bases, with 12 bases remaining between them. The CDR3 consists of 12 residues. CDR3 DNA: TGTGCCAGCAGCTTGAGATTTGGTTCCTACACCTTC. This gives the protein CASSLRFGSYTF.

The CDR3: CASSGAGPQLGTQYF. CDR3 DNA: TGTGCCAGCAGTGGGGCGGGACCTCAGCTCGGTACGCAGTATTTT. The V and J genes are TRBV2 and TRBJ2-3, with D perhaps TRBD2 (6 bases). The V end lost 4 bases, the J end lost 8 bases, and 19 bases lay between the germline ends. This CDR3 spans 15 amino acids. Germline-derived CDR1 and CDR2 are SNHLY and FYNNEI.

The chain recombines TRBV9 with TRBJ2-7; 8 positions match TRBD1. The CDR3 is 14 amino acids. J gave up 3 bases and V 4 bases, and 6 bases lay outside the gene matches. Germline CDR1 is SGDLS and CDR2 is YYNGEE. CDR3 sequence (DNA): TGTGCCAGCAGCTCGGCCGGGACAGGCTACGAGCAGTACTTC. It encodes CASSSAGTGYEQYF.

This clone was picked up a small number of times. The CDR3 protein is CASSPRRNEGGGELFF. The DNA of the CDR3 is TGCGCCAGCAGCCCCCGGCGTAACGAGGGCGGAGGGGAGCTGTTTTTT. The genes are TRBV5-1 and TRBJ2-2, with D possibly matching TRBD2 (5 bases). The CDR3 runs to 16 residues. V was trimmed by 4 bases and J by 8 bases, leaving 21 bases between them. Germline lookup yields CDR1 SGHRS and CDR2 YFSETQ.

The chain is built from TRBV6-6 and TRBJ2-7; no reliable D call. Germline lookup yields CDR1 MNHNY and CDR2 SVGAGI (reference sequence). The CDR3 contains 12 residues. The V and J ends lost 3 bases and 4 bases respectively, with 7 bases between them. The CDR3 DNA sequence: TGTGCCAGCAGTTATGCTGCGTACGAGCAGTACTTC. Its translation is CASSYAAYEQYF.

The CDR3: CASSSALSKNTGELFF. CDR3 nucleotides: TGTGCCAGTAGTAGCGCGCTATCCAAGAACACCGGGGAGCTGTTTTTT. The rearrangement links TRBV19 to TRBJ2-2; the D is unclear. This CDR3 spans 16 amino acids. Germline V gene lookup returns CDR1 LNHDA and CDR2 SQIVND (reference sequence). V was cut by 4 bases and J by 1 base, with 13 bases left in between.

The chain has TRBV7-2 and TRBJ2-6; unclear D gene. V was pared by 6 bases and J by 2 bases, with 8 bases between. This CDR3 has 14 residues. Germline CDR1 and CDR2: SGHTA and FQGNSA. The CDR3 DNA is TGTGCCAGCAGTTTGAGCGCTGGGGCCAACGTCCTGACTTTC. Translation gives CASSLSAGANVLTF. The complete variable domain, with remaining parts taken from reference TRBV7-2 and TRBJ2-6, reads GAGVSQSPSNKVTEKGKDVELRCDPISGHTALYWYRQSLGQGLEFLIYFQGNSAPDKSGLPSDRFSAERTGGSVSTLTIQRTQQEDSAVYLCASSLSAGANVLTFGAGSRLTVL.

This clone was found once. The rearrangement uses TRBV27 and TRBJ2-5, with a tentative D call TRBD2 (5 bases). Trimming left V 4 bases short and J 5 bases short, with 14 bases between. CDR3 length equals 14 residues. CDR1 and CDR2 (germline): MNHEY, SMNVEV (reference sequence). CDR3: CASSSWTDGETQYF. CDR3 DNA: TGTGCCAGCAGTTCCTGGACTGACGGGGAGACCCAGTACTTC.

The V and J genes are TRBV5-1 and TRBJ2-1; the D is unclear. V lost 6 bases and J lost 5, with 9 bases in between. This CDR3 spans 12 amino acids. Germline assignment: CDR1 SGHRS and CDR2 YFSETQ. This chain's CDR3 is CASNLFDNEQFF. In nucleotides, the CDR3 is TGCGCCAGCAATCTCTTCGACAATGAGCAGTTCTTC.

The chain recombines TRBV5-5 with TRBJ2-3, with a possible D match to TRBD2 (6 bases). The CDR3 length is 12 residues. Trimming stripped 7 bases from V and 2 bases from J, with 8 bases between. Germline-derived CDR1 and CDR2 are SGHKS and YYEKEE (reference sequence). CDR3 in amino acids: CASGLPTDTQYF. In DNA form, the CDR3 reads TGTGCCAGCGGACTACCCACAGATACGCAGTATTTT.

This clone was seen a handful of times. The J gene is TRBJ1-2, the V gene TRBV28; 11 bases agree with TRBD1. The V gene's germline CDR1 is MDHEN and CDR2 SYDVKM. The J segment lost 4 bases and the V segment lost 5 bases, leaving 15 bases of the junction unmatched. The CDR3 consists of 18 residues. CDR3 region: CASSGVRGQGARAYGYTF. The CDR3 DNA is TGTGCCAGCAGTGGAGTACGAGGACAGGGGGCGCGGGCCTATGGCTACACCTTC.

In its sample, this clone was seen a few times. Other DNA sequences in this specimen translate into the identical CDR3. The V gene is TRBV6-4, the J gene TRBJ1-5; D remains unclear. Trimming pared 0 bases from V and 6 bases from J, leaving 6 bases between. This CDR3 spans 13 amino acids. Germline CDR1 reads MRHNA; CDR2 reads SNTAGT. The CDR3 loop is CASSDSAGQPQHF. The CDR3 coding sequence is TGTGCCAGCAGTGACTCTGCAGGTCAGCCCCAGCATTTT.

The CDR3 loop reads CASITGTGLPNEKLFF. CDR3 DNA: TGTGCCAGTATCACCGGGACAGGGTTGCCTAATGAAAAACTGTTTTTT. V and J are TRBV19 and TRBJ1-4, with 9 bases lining up with TRBD1. This CDR3 spans 16 amino acids. Germline CDR1 is LNHDA and CDR2 is SQIVND (reference sequence). The ends lost 7 bases at V and 3 bases at J; junction bases unmatched: 9.